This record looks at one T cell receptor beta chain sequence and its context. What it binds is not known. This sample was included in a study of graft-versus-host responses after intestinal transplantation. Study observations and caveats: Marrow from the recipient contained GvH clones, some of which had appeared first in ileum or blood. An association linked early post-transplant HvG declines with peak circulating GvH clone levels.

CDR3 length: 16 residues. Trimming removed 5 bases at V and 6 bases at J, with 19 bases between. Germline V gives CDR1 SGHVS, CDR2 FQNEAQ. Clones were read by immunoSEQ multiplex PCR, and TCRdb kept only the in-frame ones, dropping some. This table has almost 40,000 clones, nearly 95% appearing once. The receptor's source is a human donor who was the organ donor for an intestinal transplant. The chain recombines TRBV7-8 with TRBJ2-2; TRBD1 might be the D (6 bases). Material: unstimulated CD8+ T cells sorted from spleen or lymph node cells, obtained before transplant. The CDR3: CASSGRTAEIAGELFF. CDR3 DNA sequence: TGTGCCAGCAGCGGTAGGACAGCAGAGATAGCCGGGGAGCTGTTTTTT.